This T cell receptor beta chain was documented in a study of cytomegalovirus exposure and HLA in healthy donors. General study results and limits: Most CMV-associated TCR beta chains appeared HLA-restricted in a later analysis. Several of the most significant clusters appeared linked to common viral pathogens, based on a later analysis. The classifier reportedly diagnosed cytomegalovirus status with high sensitivity and specificity. Previous analysis showed most TCR beta V segments were productive about 87% or about 30% of the time.

This clone was seen more than once but under ten times. Antigen: not known. V lost 0 bases, J lost 6 bases, and 14 bases lay in between. CDR1 MNHEY and CDR2 SVGAGI come from the germline V gene. This CDR3 comprises 15 residues. The primer mix had 60 Vbeta and 13 Jbeta primers. Assay: immunoSEQ multiplex PCR; the TCRdb copy retains only in-frame clones and omits some. The data contain 100,000 to 150,000 clones, approximately 85% of them singletons. This chain uses TRBV6-5 with TRBJ1-2; D is possibly TRBD1 (5 bases). This TCR was recovered from a boy aged 5-17 years in good health and CMV-seronegative. Sequenced material: PBMCs. CDR3 nucleotides: TGTGCCAGCAGTTACTCGGGGACTCAGAGCGATGGCTACACCTTC. The encoded protein is CASSYSGTQSDGYTF.